This TCR beta chain was sequenced in a study of regulatory dendritic cells for organ transplantation. Overall study results and limits: Mature dendritic cells appeared to drive more memory CD8+ clonal expansion than regulatory ones. Between individuals, the alloreactive memory CD8+ T cell pool differed considerably.

Sequencing used immunoSEQ multiplex PCR; TCRdb keeps in-frame clones, though not all of them. Counted here are 29,000 or so clones, about 75% occurring once; the ten biggest clones make up approximately 2.2%. CD4+ or CD8+ T cells were sorted as naive CD45RA+ or memory CD45RO+. Worth noting for this clone: Antigen unknown.

The ends were cut back, 5 bases at V and 3 bases at J, with 13 bases in the middle. Germline loops: CDR1 SEHNR, CDR2 FQNEAQ (reference sequence). This CDR3 is 15 amino acids long. The V call is TRBV7-9, the J call TRBJ1-4; no reliable D call. This sequence originates from a human donor in good health. Sample: memory CD4+ T cells from blood. Described subset: CD45RO+ memory T cells. The DNA of the CDR3 is TGTGCCAGCAGCCTTCAGAAAATGGCTAATGAAAAACTGTTTTTT. It yields the protein CASSLQKMANEKLFF. The full variable domain, with the rest looked up from reference TRBV7-9 and TRBJ1-4, is DTGVSQNPRHKITKRGQNVTFRCDPISEHNRLYWYRQTLGQGPEFLTYFQNEAQLEKSRLLSDRFSAERPKGSFSTLEIQRTEQGDSAMYLCASSLQKMANEKLFFGSGTQLSVL.